This record looks at one T cell receptor (beta chain) sequence and its context. No antigen is known for it. This sample is drawn from a study of cytomegalovirus exposure and HLA in healthy donors. Study at large: In a later analysis, it was reported that the 110 or so validation repertoires had been produced on the same platform as the 550 to 850 repertoires belonging to the first cohort. Points from the study as a whole: Within the approximately 110 validation repertoires, first-cohort TCR clusters tended to co-occur, according to a later analysis. A few chains linked to CMV were shown in vitro to be specific for CMV antigens.

TCRdb's copy holds only in-frame clones and misses some; the assay was immunoSEQ multiplex PCR. The sample records over 200,000 clones, roughly 87% being singletons. The germline V gene has CDR1 GTSNPN and CDR2 SVGIG (reference sequence). This CDR3 is 16 amino acids long. Trimming took 5 bases from V and 6 from J, leaving 24 bases between them. This chain uses TRBV30 with TRBJ2-3; D unclear. The receptor comes from a woman under 40 in good health and CMV-seronegative. Sequencing was performed on PBMCs. The CDR3 reads CAWGAARRQATDTQYF. The DNA of the CDR3 is TGTGCCTGGGGAGCTGCCAGAAGGCAGGCCACGGATACGCAGTATTTT.